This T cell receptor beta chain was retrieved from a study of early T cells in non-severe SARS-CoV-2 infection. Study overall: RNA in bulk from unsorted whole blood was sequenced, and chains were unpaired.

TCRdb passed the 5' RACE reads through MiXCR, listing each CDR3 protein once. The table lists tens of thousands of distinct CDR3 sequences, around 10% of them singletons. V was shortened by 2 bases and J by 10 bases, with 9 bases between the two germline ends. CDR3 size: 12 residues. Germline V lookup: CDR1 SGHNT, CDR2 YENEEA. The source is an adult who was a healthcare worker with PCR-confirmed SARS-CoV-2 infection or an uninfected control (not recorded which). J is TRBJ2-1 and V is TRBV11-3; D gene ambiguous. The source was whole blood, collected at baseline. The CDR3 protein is CASSLPLGEQFF. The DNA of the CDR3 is TGTGCCAGCAGCTTACCGTTAGGAGAGCAGTTCTTC.